A single sample gave rise to the 17 T cell receptor beta chains below, sequenced in a study of Ad26.COV2.S vaccination and SARS-CoV-2 variants. Treatment indicated: some 20 received Ad26.COV2.S at low or high dose, single or two shots; 5 received placebo; per-sample allocation not given. Sampling happened 63 days after the first vaccine or placebo injection. Libraries were prepared by immunoSEQ multiplex PCR; TCRdb keeps only in-frame clonotypes and omits some of them. The sample includes about 480,000 clones, around 90% of them seen just once. The source was peripheral blood, collected in a trial of Ad26.COV2.S vaccine versus placebo. These receptors came from a person between 18 and 65 years old who received the Ad26.COV2.S COVID-19 vaccine or a placebo.

The J gene is TRBJ2-1, the V gene TRBV2; maybe TRBD2 (5 bases). The germline gives CDR1 SNHLY, CDR2 FYNNEI. CDR3 length equals 13 residues. The V and J ends lost 8 bases and 10 bases respectively, with 18 bases between them. CDR3 residues: CASPAIGIGEQFF. CDR3 in DNA: TGTGCCAGCCCGGCAATCGGGATCGGGGAGCAGTTCTTC.

This chain links TRBV5-1 with TRBJ1-1; no firm D call. Between the trimmed V and J ends, which lost 4 bases and 0 bases, there was a span of 16 bases. The germline CDR1 and CDR2 sequences are SGHRS and YFSETQ. The CDR3 is 16 residues long. In DNA form, the CDR3 reads TGCGCCAGCAGCCCAGGACGCCGACTCATGAACACTGAAGCTTTCTTT. This sequence encodes CASSPGRRLMNTEAFF. The full variable domain, its missing parts supplied by reference TRBV5-1 and TRBJ1-1, is KAGVTQTPRYLIKTRGQQVTLSCSPISGHRSVSWYQQTPGQGLQFLFEYFSETQRNKGNFPGRFSGRQFSNSRSEMNVSTLELGDSALYLCASSPGRRLMNTEAFFGQGTRLTVV.

This chain uses TRBV6-1 with TRBJ1-2; a possible D gene is TRBD1 (5 bases). This CDR3 contains 13 residues. Germline V gene lookup returns CDR1 MNHNS and CDR2 SASEGT. Trimming took 3 bases from V and 4 from J, leaving 9 bases between them. The CDR3 loop is CASSEGLRYGYTF. DNA of the CDR3: TGTGCCAGCAGTGAGGGACTCCGCTATGGCTACACCTTC.

The chain employs TRBV27 and TRBJ2-5, with TRBD2 matching over 11 bases. Per the germline V gene, CDR1 is MNHEY and CDR2 is SMNVEV (reference sequence). CDR3 length: 15 residues. The ends lost 7 bases at V and 4 bases at J; junction bases unmatched: 8. The CDR3 DNA reads as TGTGCCAGCAAGTTAGCGGGAGGGCCCTCAGAGACCCAGTACTTC. Its translation is CASKLAGGPSETQYF.

DNA for the CDR3: TGTGCCAGTCGACCGGGACAGGGTAGAACTGAAGCTTTCTTT. Translating gives CASRPGQGRTEAFF. This chain connects TRBV28 to TRBJ1-1; 9 bases agree with TRBD1. Germline lookup yields CDR1 MDHEN and CDR2 SYDVKM. The length of the CDR3 is 14 residues. The ends lost 9 bases at V and 5 bases at J; junction bases unmatched: 10. The full variable domain, in which reference TRBV28 and TRBJ1-1 provide the parts outside the CDR3, is DVKVTQSSRYLVKRTGEKVFLECVQDMDHENMFWYRQDPGLGLRLIYFSYDVKMKEKGDIPEGYSVSREKKERFSLILESASTNQTSMYLCASRPGQGRTEAFFGQGTRLTVV.

V and J are TRBV6-1 and TRBJ1-3, with D unclear. There are 13 residues in the CDR3. V was clipped by 2 bases and J by 8 bases, with 10 bases between them. The germline CDR1 and CDR2 sequences are MNHNS and SASEGT. CDR3 DNA sequence: TGTGCCAGCAGTGAAAGAGTGGTTGACACCATATATTTT. Translation gives CASSERVVDTIYF.

This clone is a singleton in its sample. The genes are TRBV7-9 and TRBJ2-4; no clear D. V lost 4 bases and J lost 13, with 14 bases in between. Germline V gene lookup returns CDR1 SEHNR and CDR2 FQNEAQ (reference sequence). CDR3 length: 12 amino acids. The CDR3, as DNA: TGTGCCAGCAGCTCCACGGCCATAATCCAGTACTTC. It is translated as CASSSTAIIQYF.

This sequence joins TRBV5-4 and TRBJ1-2; D is perhaps TRBD1 (6 bases). The germline gives CDR1 SGHNT, CDR2 YYREEE (reference sequence). The CDR3 covers 14 residues. The V end lost 4 bases, the J end lost 5 bases, and 15 bases lay between the germline ends. The CDR3 coding sequence is TGTGCCAGCAGCCTTCCTGGGCAGGGGTATGGCTACACCTTC. As protein: CASSLPGQGYGYTF.

Here the CDR3 reads CASSIDFVYEQFF. The CDR3 DNA reads as TGTGCCAGTAGTATCGACTTCGTCTACGAGCAGTTCTTC. The genes are TRBV19 and TRBJ2-1, with D unclear. Germline V lookup: CDR1 LNHDA, CDR2 SQIVND (reference sequence). The CDR3 extends over 13 amino acids. V was trimmed by 3 bases and J by 10 bases, leaving 13 bases between them. Drawing the rest from reference TRBV19 and TRBJ2-1, the complete variable domain is DGGITQSPKYLFRKEGQNVTLSCEQNLNHDAMYWYRQDPGQGLRLIYYSQIVNDFQKGDIAEGYSVSREKKESFPLTVTSAQKNPTAFYLCASSIDFVYEQFFGPGTRLTVL.

The J gene is TRBJ2-3, the V gene TRBV24-1, with D possibly matching TRBD2 (6 bases). Trimming removed 12 bases from V and 3 bases from J, with 18 bases in between. Germline V gene data show CDR1 as KGHDR and CDR2 as SFDVKD. The CDR3 runs 14 residues. CDR3 DNA: TGTGCCTCCGGCCCGGGGGTCAGTACAGATACGCAGTATTTT. Its protein product is CASGPGVSTDTQYF.

V is TRBV10-2 and J is TRBJ1-1, with D unclear. CDR3 length equals 13 residues. The germline V gene has CDR1 WSHSY and CDR2 SAAADI. Between the trimmed V and J ends, which lost 2 bases and 5 bases, there was a span of 9 bases. This chain's CDR3 is CASSENGKTEAFF. CDR3 in DNA: TGCGCCAGCAGTGAGAACGGAAAAACTGAAGCTTTCTTT.

This chain connects TRBV7-8 to TRBJ1-4; TRBD1 matches at 8 bases. The germline CDR1 and CDR2 sequences are SGHVS and FQNEAQ. V dropped 5 bases and J dropped 6; count of bases not matched to a gene: 5. The CDR3 is 14 residues long. The CDR3 protein is CASSHQGAHEKLFF. CDR3 nucleotide sequence: TGTGCCAGCAGCCATCAGGGGGCGCATGAAAAACTGTTTTTT. Drawing the rest from reference TRBV7-8 and TRBJ1-4, the complete variable domain is GAGVSQSPRYKVAKRGQDVALRCDPISGHVSLFWYQQALGQGPEFLTYFQNEAQLDKSGLPSDRFFAERPEGSVSTLKIQRTQQEDSAVYLCASSHQGAHEKLFFGSGTQLSVL.

This clone was recorded only once. The chain combines TRBV14 with TRBJ2-3; TRBD2 aligns across 11 bases. V gave up 2 bases and J gave up 6 bases; unmatched junction bases: 28. Germline lookup yields CDR1 SGHDN and CDR2 FVKESK. The CDR3 sequence is 23 residues long. The CDR3 is CASSQNQPRSTTGTSGTPDTQYF. CDR3 sequence (DNA): TGTGCCAGCAGCCAAAATCAACCCCGGTCCACGACCGGGACTAGCGGAACCCCCGATACGCAGTATTTT. The full variable domain, its missing parts supplied by reference TRBV14 and TRBJ2-3, is EAGVTQFPSHSVIEKGQTVTLRCDPISGHDNLYWYRRVMGKEIKFLLHFVKESKQDESGMPNNRFLAERTGGTYSTLKVQPAELEDSGVYFCASSQNQPRSTTGTSGTPDTQYFGPGTRLTVL.

This sequence joins TRBV19 and TRBJ2-1; the D is unclear. Germline V gives CDR1 LNHDA, CDR2 SQIVND (reference sequence). V dropped 0 bases and J dropped 8 bases, with 8 bases sitting between them. The CDR3 is 13 residues long. CDR3 DNA: TGTGCCAGTAGTATAGATGGGTGGGATGAGCAGTTCTTC. It specifies CASSIDGWDEQFF.

This chain uses TRBV29-1 with TRBJ2-7; D remains unclear. CDR1 SQVTM and CDR2 ANQGSEA come from the germline V gene. CDR3 length: 13 residues. The V end lost 0 bases, the J end lost 2 bases, and 8 bases lay between the germline ends. CDR3 in DNA: TGCAGCGTTGAAGATTTCGATGCCTACGAGCAGTACTTC. This sequence encodes CSVEDFDAYEQYF.

The chain recombines TRBV29-1 with TRBJ1-1, with D possibly TRBD1 on 6 matching bases. Deletions cut 4 bases from V and 4 bases from J, with 10 bases between. CDR3 size: 12 residues. Looked up from germline, CDR1 is SQVTM and CDR2 is ANQGSEA. CDR3 sequence: CSVGTGTTEAFF. In DNA, the CDR3 is TGCAGCGTTGGAACAGGGACCACTGAAGCTTTCTTT.

As DNA, the CDR3 is TGTGCCAGCAGAGATGGACAGGGTATCACCTACGAGCAGTACTTC. Translated, it gives CASRDGQGITYEQYF. The chain couples TRBV27 to TRBJ2-7, with 8 bases matching TRBD1. The germline gives CDR1 MNHEY, CDR2 SMNVEV (reference sequence). The length of the CDR3 is 15 residues. V lost 6 bases and J lost 2; bases outside the gene matches: 9.